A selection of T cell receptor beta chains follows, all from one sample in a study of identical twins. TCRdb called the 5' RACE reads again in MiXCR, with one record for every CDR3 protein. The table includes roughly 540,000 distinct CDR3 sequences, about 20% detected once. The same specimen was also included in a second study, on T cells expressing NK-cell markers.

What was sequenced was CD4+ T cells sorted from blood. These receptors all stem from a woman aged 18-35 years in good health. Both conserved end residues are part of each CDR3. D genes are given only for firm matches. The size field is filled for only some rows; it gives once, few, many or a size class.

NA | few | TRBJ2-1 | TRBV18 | CASSPPTGSSYNEQFF | TGTGCCAGCTCACCCCCGACTGGCAGCTCCTACAATGAGCAGTTCTTC
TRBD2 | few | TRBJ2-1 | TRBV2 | CASIAGRINEQFF | TGTGCCAGCATAGCGGGACGCATCAATGAGCAGTTCTTC
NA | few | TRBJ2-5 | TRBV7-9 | CASSLARGGQETQYF | TGTGCCAGCAGCTTAGCGAGAGGGGGACAAGAGACCCAGTACTTC
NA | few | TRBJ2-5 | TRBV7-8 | CASSQLHAQYF | TGTGCCAGCAGCCAACTCCACGCCCAGTACTTC
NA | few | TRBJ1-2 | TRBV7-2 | CASSSQDRMGYTF | TGTGCCAGCAGCTCCCAAGACAGGATGGGCTACACCTTC
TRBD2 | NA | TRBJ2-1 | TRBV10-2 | CASSVGGYSYNEQFF | TGCGCCAGCAGTGTCGGGGGGTACTCCTACAATGAGCAGTTCTTC
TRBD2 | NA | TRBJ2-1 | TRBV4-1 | CASSQSRGQRGYNEQFF | TGCGCCAGCAGCCAATCCCGAGGCCAGCGGGGGTACAATGAGCAGTTCTTC
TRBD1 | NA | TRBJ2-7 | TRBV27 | CASSLLGTGTGEQYF | TGTGCCAGCAGTTTATTAGGGACAGGGACCGGCGAGCAGTACTTC
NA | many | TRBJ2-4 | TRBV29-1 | CSGSGRGAGNIQYF | TGCAGCGGATCCGGGAGAGGGGCGGGAAACATTCAGTACTTC
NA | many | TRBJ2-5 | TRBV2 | CASSGTQETQYF | TGTGCCAGTTCCGGGACGCAAGAGACCCAGTACTTC
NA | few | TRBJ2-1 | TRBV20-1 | CSASLSSSYNEQFF | TGCAGTGCCTCGTTATCGAGCTCCTACAATGAGCAGTTCTTC
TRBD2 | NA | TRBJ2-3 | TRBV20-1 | CSAKRGGTDTQYF | TGCAGCGCGAAGCGGGGGGGCACAGATACGCAGTATTTT